The 20 T cell receptor beta chains presented below share a single source sample, sequenced in a study of blood T cell repertoires in COVID-19. Sequencing was performed with immunoSEQ multiplex PCR; in TCRdb, only in-frame clones are kept and a portion is missing. The repertoire consists of over 150,000 clones, with 80% to 90% occurring once and the leading ten covering around 1.1%. The sample taken for sequencing was peripheral blood. These receptors were taken from a man in his forties with acute or convalescent COVID-19.

The sample holds one count of this clone. The chain carries TRBV7-6 and TRBJ1-3; the D is unclear. This CDR3 has 16 residues. V was clipped by 5 bases and J by 1 base, with 15 bases between them. CDR1 and CDR2 (germline): SGHVS, FNYEAQ. Here the CDR3 reads CASSPLTVYSGNTIYF. CDR3 coding DNA: TGTGCCAGCAGCCCGCTCACAGTATATTCTGGAAACACCATATATTTT.

This clone was picked up a small number of times. J is TRBJ2-2 and V is TRBV19; D possibly corresponds to TRBD1 (6 bases). CDR3 length: 22 residues. Trimming removed 3 bases at V and 2 bases at J, with 31 bases between. From germline, CDR1 is LNHDA and CDR2 SQIVND (reference sequence). In nucleotides, the CDR3 is TGTGCCAGTAGTATTAATTACCCGGTCAATTCAGGGGTCCAGTCTAACACCGGGGAGCTGTTTTTT. The encoded protein is CASSINYPVNSGVQSNTGELFF.

The rearrangement links TRBV2 to TRBJ2-6; no clear D. The CDR3 totals 16 residues. Trimming shortened V by 10 bases and J by 0 bases, and 16 bases separated the two germline ends. Germline CDR1 is SNHLY and CDR2 is FYNNEI. CDR3 amino acids: CATRVGENSGANVLTF. Written as DNA, the CDR3 is TGTGCCACTCGAGTGGGCGAAAACTCTGGGGCCAACGTCCTGACTTTC. The full variable domain, rest sourced from reference TRBV2 and TRBJ2-6, is EPEVTQTPSHQVTQMGQEVILRCVPISNHLYFYWYRQILGQKVEFLVSFYNNEISEKSEIFDDQFSVERPDGSNFTLKIRSTKLEDSAMYFCATRVGENSGANVLTFGAGSRLTVL.

The chain is built from TRBV11-3 and TRBJ2-1; 15 bases agree with TRBD2. Trimming cost V 0 bases and J 4 bases; bases outside gene matches: 4. The CDR3 length is 18 residues. Germline CDR1 and CDR2: SGHNT and YENEEA. This chain's CDR3 is CASSLDGLAGGRYNEQFF. The CDR3 region has the DNA TGTGCCAGCAGCTTAGATGGACTAGCGGGGGGGAGATACAATGAGCAGTTCTTC.

The chain recombines TRBV24-1 with TRBJ2-2, with 9 nucleotides matching TRBD1. Germline CDR1 KGHDR, CDR2 SFDVKD. The junction had 6 bases not matched to a gene; V was cut back by 4 bases and J by 4 bases. This CDR3 is 16 amino acids long. CDR3 in DNA: TGTGCCACCAGTGACCCGGACAGGGGAAGCACCGGGGAGCTGTTTTTT. This codes for CATSDPDRGSTGELFF.

This clone was counted between two and nine times. The chain couples TRBV10-2 to TRBJ2-7; 7 positions agree with TRBD1. Unmatched junction bases numbered 8, after V lost 2 bases and J lost 1 base. The germline V gene encodes CDR1 WSHSY and CDR2 SAAADI. The CDR3 has 16 amino acids. The CDR3 sequence is CASSEKDRVGSYEQYF. In DNA, the CDR3 is TGCGCCAGCAGTGAGAAAGACAGGGTGGGATCCTACGAGCAGTACTTC.

J is TRBJ1-5 and V is TRBV5-8, with 8 bases lining up with TRBD1. J was trimmed by 1 base and V by 5 bases; bases with no gene match: 5. CDR3 length: 15 amino acids. The germline CDR1 and CDR2 sequences are SGHTS and YDEGEE. The CDR3 nucleotides read TGTGCCAGCAGACCTGACAGGGGAAGCAATCAGCCCCAGCATTTT. It yields the protein CASRPDRGSNQPQHF.

The chain has TRBV10-3 and TRBJ2-2; 12 bases are a match to TRBD2. The CDR3 contains 18 residues. V shed 6 bases, J shed 4 bases, and the junction held 12 bases outside the gene matches. Looked up from germline, CDR1 is ENHRY and CDR2 is SYGVKD. DNA for the CDR3: TGTGCCATCAGGGAAGGACTAGCGGGGAGTCTTTCCACCGGGGAGCTGTTTTTT. Translating gives CAIREGLAGSLSTGELFF.

The CDR3 protein is CASSLDGGYGYTF. The CDR3 nucleotides are TGTGCCAGCAGCCTTGACGGGGGGTATGGCTACACCTTC. The chain has TRBV11-2 and TRBJ1-2; perhaps TRBD1 as D (5 bases). V was clipped by 5 bases and J by 5 bases, with 12 bases between them. Germline V gene lookup returns CDR1 SGHAT and CDR2 FQNNGV. This CDR3 spans 13 amino acids.

The chain uses TRBV10-3 and TRBJ1-3; D ambiguous. The CDR3 has 13 amino acids. Per the germline V gene, CDR1 is ENHRY and CDR2 is SYGVKD. Trimming left V 5 bases short and J 2 bases short, with 7 bases between. CDR3 residues: CAISREPGNTIYF. CDR3 bases: TGTGCCATCAGTAGAGAGCCTGGAAACACCATATATTTT.

This chain joins TRBV7-8 and TRBJ2-7, with 8 bases matching TRBD2. Trimming at V came to 4 bases and at J to 0 bases, leaving 2 bases not matched to a gene. CDR1 SGHVS and CDR2 FQNEAQ come from the germline V gene. This CDR3 has 14 residues. The CDR3: CASSSTSVSYEQYF. The CDR3 coding sequence is TGTGCCAGCAGCTCGACTAGCGTCTCCTACGAGCAGTACTTC.

This chain joins TRBV2 and TRBJ2-2; D possibly corresponds to TRBD1 (5 bases). V shed 6 bases and J shed 1 base, with 6 bases lying between them. This CDR3 comprises 13 residues. CDR1 and CDR2 from the germline V gene are SNHLY and FYNNEI. CDR3: CASRGQNTGELFF. The CDR3 bases are TGTGCCAGCAGAGGACAGAACACCGGGGAGCTGTTTTTT.

V usage is TRBV7-9 and J usage is TRBJ1-2; 9 bases line up with TRBD1. The CDR3 is made up of 15 amino acids. J gave up 3 bases and V 5 bases, and 7 bases lay outside the gene matches. Germline-derived CDR1 and CDR2 are SEHNR and FQNEAQ (reference sequence). CDR3 DNA: TGTGCCAGCAGCGACCGGGACAGGGTCGACTATGGCTACACCTTC. Translation: CASSDRDRVDYGYTF.

CDR3 DNA: TGTGCCAGCAGCTTAGGGCGGATTGACTATGGCTACACCTTC. Translating gives CASSLGRIDYGYTF. The V and J genes are TRBV7-2 and TRBJ1-2; the D is unclear. The CDR3 contains 14 residues. Germline CDR1 SGHTA, CDR2 FQGNSA. V lost 1 base, J lost 3 bases, and 9 bases lay in between.

The rearrangement uses TRBV7-9 and TRBJ2-7; D may be TRBD2 (6 bases). Germline V CDR1 and CDR2: SEHNR, FQNEAQ (reference sequence). V was clipped by 5 bases and J by 7 bases, with 18 bases between them. The length of the CDR3 is 14 residues. CDR3 sequence: CASSQEGSAVEQYF. CDR3 nucleotide sequence: TGTGCCAGCAGCCAGGAGGGAAGTGCGGTGGAGCAGTACTTC. The entire variable domain, with the rest obtained from reference TRBV7-9 and TRBJ2-7, is as follows: DTGVSQNPRHKITKRGQNVTFRCDPISEHNRLYWYRQTLGQGPEFLTYFQNEAQLEKSRLLSDRFSAERPKGSFSTLEIQRTEQGDSAMYLCASSQEGSAVEQYFGPGTRLTVT.

The V call is TRBV20-1, the J call TRBJ1-6, with 8 bases lining up with TRBD1. This CDR3 contains 14 residues. Unmatched junction bases numbered 7, after V lost 3 bases and J lost 9 bases. Germline CDR1 DFQATT, CDR2 SNEGSKA (reference sequence). CDR3 region: CSASPGQETSPLHF. CDR3 bases: TGCAGTGCTAGTCCGGGACAGGAGACTTCACCCCTCCACTTT.

The V call is TRBV6-5, the J call TRBJ1-2; D is unresolved. V was clipped by 6 bases and J by 2 bases, with 10 bases between them. The CDR3 loop spans 13 amino acids. CDR1 is MNHEY, CDR2 SVGAGI, per germline. The chain's CDR3 is CASRFRINYGYTF. The CDR3 coding sequence is TGTGCCAGCAGGTTCAGGATCAACTATGGCTACACCTTC.

V and J are TRBV9 and TRBJ1-1; D uncertain. Germline V gives CDR1 SGDLS, CDR2 YYNGEE. The CDR3 has 12 residues. Trimming took off 2 bases at V and 9 bases at J, with 11 bases between the two ends. CDR3 nucleotides: TGTGCCAGCAGCGTTGAAGCGGGAAAAGCTTTCTTT. Its translation is CASSVEAGKAFF.

This rearrangement joins TRBV19 to TRBJ1-6; TRBD1 aligns across 9 bases. Germline-derived CDR1 and CDR2 are LNHDA and SQIVND (reference sequence). This CDR3 has 18 residues. V shed 4 bases and J 8 bases; nucleotides not matched to a gene: 15. Here the CDR3 DNA reads TGTGCCAGTAGTACTTTCGTTATCCGGGACAGGGTTGATTCACCCCTCCACTTT. This encodes CASSTFVIRDRVDSPLHF.

This rearrangement joins TRBV2 to TRBJ2-2, with TRBD2 matching 13 bases. The CDR3 is 19 amino acids. V gave up 4 bases and J gave up 1 base; unmatched junction bases: 9. The germline V gene encodes CDR1 SNHLY and CDR2 FYNNEI. This chain's CDR3 is CASSGDGTSGEGNTGELFF. The CDR3 DNA reads TGTGCCAGCAGTGGAGATGGGACTAGCGGGGAGGGGAACACCGGGGAGCTGTTTTTT.